Listed below are T cell receptor beta chains from one sample, sequenced in a study of Tregs in tolerant kidney transplant recipients. The method was immunoSEQ multiplex PCR; TCRdb's version includes in-frame clones alone and lacks a portion of them. The sample lists tens of thousands of clones; more than 85% were seen once. This specimen consisted of CD4+ T cells from blood, obtained before the transplant. The receptors shown here come from a human donor who received a combined kidney and bone marrow transplant. Both conserved end residues are part of each CDR3. The order of the fields is V gene, J gene, CDR3 protein.

TRBV5-4,TRBJ2-7,CASKKGQMVSYEQYF
TRBV4-3,TRBJ1-4,CASSQDTGVKEKLFF
TRBV4-3,TRBJ2-1,CASSQKTGGPTWGNEQFF
TRBV5-1,TRBJ2-3,CASSLFSAGYTDTQYF
TRBV28,TRBJ1-2,CASSLPGQTYGYTF
TRBV18,TRBJ1-2,CASSPDSDGYTF
TRBV19,TRBJ1-4,CASSNRDRGREKLFF
TRBV19,TRBJ2-2,CASSIQANTGELFF
TRBV7-7,TRBJ2-1,CASSARDYHEQFF
TRBV2,TRBJ1-4,CASSGQGGEKLFF
TRBV19,TRBJ2-4,CASSIIRDLAKNIQYF
TRBV29-1,TRBJ1-2,CSVVFWAAYGYTF
TRBV28,TRBJ1-1,CASSWGDREAAEAFF
TRBV5-4,TRBJ1-2,CASSELDRGVGGYTF
TRBV12-5,TRBJ2-1,CASGLWTGGYNEQFF
TRBV27,TRBJ1-1,CASSPPNTEAFF
TRBV19,TRBJ2-7,CASSIEEAGKQYF
TRBV5-1,TRBJ1-1,CASSVTGQGITEAFF
TRBV5-4,TRBJ1-6,CASRSGTGDSPLHF
TRBV7-6,TRBJ2-1,CASSPIGGGVYNEQFF
TRBV28,TRBJ2-7,CASSRYYEQYF
TRBV15,TRBJ1-1,CATSRDGRGGRTEAFF
TRBV2,TRBJ1-5,CASRENRAGGGNQPQHF
TRBV5-1,TRBJ2-7,CASSPDTLYEQYF
TRBV4-3,TRBJ2-2,CASSQQRLAGELFF
TRBV10-3,TRBJ2-3,CAIQGVFPRTDTQYF
TRBV7-2,TRBJ2-6,CASSQNGATISGANVLTF
TRBV11-3,TRBJ2-5,CASSPGTSGVQETQYF
TRBV5-1,TRBJ2-2,CASSLGAGRRGTGELFF
TRBV7-8,TRBJ1-1,CASSLHVGAAEAFF
TRBV7-8,TRBJ2-5,CASSSRGPGLKETQYF
TRBV19,TRBJ1-2,CASSIEAGLDGYTF
TRBV19,TRBJ2-1,CASNLREGQQFF
TRBV5-1,TRBJ1-1,CASSFSGGSRFMNTEAFF
TRBV10-3,TRBJ1-5,CAISESGPGQPQHF
TRBV5-5,TRBJ1-2,CASSLGAQSYGYTF
TRBV29-1,TRBJ1-3,CSVEATGQGYGNTIYF
TRBV4-1,TRBJ1-4,CASSRAPGQINEKLFF
TRBV29-1,TRBJ2-7,CSVSATGSSYEQYF
TRBV5-1,TRBJ1-2,CASSPERHYGYTF
TRBV7-2,TRBJ1-2,CASSSSPGYGYTF
TRBV4-3,TRBJ2-7,CASSLTPGLASDEQYF